This is a list of T cell receptor beta chains from one sample in a study of lymphopenia after photon versus proton radiotherapy. Measured with immunoSEQ multiplex PCR; TCRdb has only the in-frame clones, and not every one. The data hold around 70,000 clones, with less than 95% observed a single time. This material consisted of peripheral blood, taken from a patient treated with photon-based radiotherapy. The receptors originated from a woman between 40 and 50 years old with cholangiocarcinoma. CDR3s include the opening cysteine and the closing phenylalanine or tryptophan. A D gene is named only where the DNA matches it firmly. Clone size is not always given. Where it is, it says once, few, many or a class for expanded clones.

TRBV7-6	NA	TRBD2	TRBJ2-2	CASSFTRRIAGSAGELFF	TGTGCCAGCAGCTTCACCCGTCGCATAGCGGGGTCGGCCGGGGAGCTGTTTTTT
TRBV7-6	NA	NA	TRBJ2-7	CASSPSGIYEQYF	TGTGCCAGCAGCCCCTCGGGGATCTACGAGCAGTACTTC
TRBV5-4	NA	NA	TRBJ2-1	CASSLRTEQFF	TGTGCCAGCAGCCTACGGACCGAGCAGTTCTTC
TRBV7-3	NA	NA	TRBJ2-2	CASSPPEGGVTGELFF	TGTGCCAGCAGCCCCCCCGAGGGGGGCGTCACCGGGGAGCTGTTTTTT
TRBV5-8	few	TRBD1	TRBJ1-5	CASSFGQGDQPQHF	TGTGCCAGCAGCTTCGGACAGGGGGATCAGCCCCAGCATTTT
TRBV5-1	NA	NA	TRBJ1-1	CASSREPSDTEAFF	TGCGCCAGCAGTCGGGAACCTTCGGACACTGAAGCTTTCTTT
TRBV30	NA	TRBD1	TRBJ1-1	CAWGGTGGFGAFF	TGTGCCTGGGGTGGGACAGGCGGATTCGGGGCTTTCTTT
TRBV9	NA	NA	TRBJ1-6	CASSVSPTDPNSPLHF	TGTGCCAGCAGCGTTTCCCCGACGGATCCTAATTCACCCCTCCACTTT
TRBV28	NA	NA	TRBJ1-4	CASSSGAEEKLFF	TGTGCCAGCAGTTCCGGGGCTGAGGAAAAACTGTTTTTT
TRBV30	few	NA	TRBJ1-2	CAWSSLGSIYGYTF	TGTGCCTGGAGTTCACTCGGCAGCATCTATGGCTACACCTTC
TRBV30	NA	NA	TRBJ2-2	CAWSVLGSGVLANTGELFF	TGTGCCTGGAGTGTATTGGGGTCAGGGGTTTTAGCGAACACCGGGGAGCTGTTTTTT